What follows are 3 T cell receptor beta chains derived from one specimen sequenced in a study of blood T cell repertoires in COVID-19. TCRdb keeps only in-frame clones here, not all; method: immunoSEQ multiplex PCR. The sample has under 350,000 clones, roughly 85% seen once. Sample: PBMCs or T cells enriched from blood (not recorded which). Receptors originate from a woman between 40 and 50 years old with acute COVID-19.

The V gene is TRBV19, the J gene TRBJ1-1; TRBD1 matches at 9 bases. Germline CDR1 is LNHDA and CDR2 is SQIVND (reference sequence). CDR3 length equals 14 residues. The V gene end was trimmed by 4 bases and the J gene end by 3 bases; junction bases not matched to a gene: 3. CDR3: CASSKQGAYTEAFF. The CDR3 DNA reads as TGTGCCAGTAGTAAACAGGGGGCGTACACTGAAGCTTTCTTT.

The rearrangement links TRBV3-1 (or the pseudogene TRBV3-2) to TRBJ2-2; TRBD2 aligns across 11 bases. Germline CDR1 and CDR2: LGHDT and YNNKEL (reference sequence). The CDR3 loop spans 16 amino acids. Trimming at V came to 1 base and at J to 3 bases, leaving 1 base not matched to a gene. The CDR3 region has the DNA TGTGCCAGCAGCCAAGTAGCGGGAGGGTACACCGGGGAGCTGTTTTTT. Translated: CASSQVAGGYTGELFF.

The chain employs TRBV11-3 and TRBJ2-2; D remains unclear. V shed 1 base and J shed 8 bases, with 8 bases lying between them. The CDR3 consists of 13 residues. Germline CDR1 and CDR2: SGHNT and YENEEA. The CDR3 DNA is TGTGCCAGCAGCTTAGTCGAGTCTGGGGAGCTGTTTTTT. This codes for CASSLVESGELFF.